One sample yielded the 27 T cell receptor beta chains listed below, sequenced in a study of shared clonotypes between healthy human individuals (dated by TCRdb to 2020 to 2021). Library construction relied on the immunoSEQ multiplex PCR assay. Drawn from immuneACCESS, this table holds only the in-frame rearrangements with V and J called that TCRdb kept. Clones are partly lost; checked studies trace under half to an unresolved V gene and leave the rest unexplained. The sample profile shows under 2,500,000 clones; around 95% of them were found once. The biggest ten clones account for more than 0.1% of the sample. Sequenced sample: naive CD4+ T cells sorted from blood. Taken with the paper, the label for cell subset or site translates to: CD45RA+ positively selected. The receptors were sampled from a man aged 18 to 30 in good health.

The gene calls are TRBV6-1 and TRBJ1-5; 8 bases line up with TRBD1. Germline V CDR1 and CDR2: MNHNS, SASEGT. This CDR3 region has 15 residues. Losses at the gene ends were 4 bases for V and 4 bases for J; bases not matched to a gene: 6. CDR3: CASSGSGQGNQPQHF. CDR3 nucleotide sequence: TGTGCCAGCAGTGGGTCAGGACAGGGAAATCAGCCCCAGCATTTT.

The genes are TRBV6-4 and TRBJ2-1, with 8 bases that match TRBD2. The germline CDR1 and CDR2 sequences are MRHNA and SNTAGT. CDR3 length: 16 amino acids. V shed 4 bases and J 4 bases; nucleotides not matched to a gene: 9. CDR3 DNA sequence: TGTGCCAGCAGTGCCTCAAGGACTAGCTCTTACAATGAGCAGTTCTTC. It encodes CASSASRTSSYNEQFF.

The chain employs TRBV5-8 and TRBJ2-1, with 10 bases that match TRBD2. This CDR3 contains 15 residues. Trimming cost V 0 bases and J 4 bases; bases outside gene matches: 1. Germline-derived CDR1 and CDR2 are SGHTS and YDEGEE. This chain's CDR3 is CASSLGLAGYNEQFF. CDR3 DNA: TGTGCCAGCAGCTTGGGACTAGCGGGTTACAATGAGCAGTTCTTC.

The CDR3: CASSQDRLQGTVSPLHF. For the CDR3, the DNA is TGCGCCAGCAGCCAAGACCGCCTCCAGGGGACAGTTTCACCCCTCCACTTT. The genes are TRBV4-1 and TRBJ1-6; 7 bases match TRBD1. The CDR3 consists of 17 residues. The junction had 11 bases not matched to a gene; V was cut back by 0 bases and J by 9 bases. Germline V gene lookup returns CDR1 MGHRA and CDR2 YSYEKL.

This rearrangement joins TRBV27 to TRBJ2-7; 11 bases are shared with TRBD2. CDR1 is MNHEY, CDR2 SMNVEV, per germline (reference sequence). The junction had 5 bases not matched to a gene; V was cut back by 1 base and J by 3 bases. The CDR3 has 16 residues. CDR3 nucleotide sequence: TGTGCCAGCAGTTTATTCGGGACTAGCGGCGACTACGAGCAGTACTTC. Translation: CASSLFGTSGDYEQYF.

The chain couples TRBV25-1 to TRBJ2-7, with TRBD1 matching over 7 bases. The junction had 5 bases not matched to a gene; V was cut back by 7 bases and J by 2 bases. Germline CDR1 reads MGHDK; CDR2 reads SYGVNS. The CDR3 consists of 13 residues. CDR3 nucleotide sequence: TGTGCCAGCACCAAGACAGGGACCTACGAGCAGTACTTC. Translated, it gives CASTKTGTYEQYF.

The V call is TRBV28, the J call TRBJ2-7; D remains ambiguous. Deletions cut 3 bases from V and 2 bases from J, with 14 bases between. The CDR3 is made up of 15 amino acids. From germline, CDR1 is MDHEN and CDR2 SYDVKM. The CDR3 sequence: CASSLKPNRPYEQYF. In DNA, the CDR3 is TGTGCCAGCAGTTTGAAGCCGAACCGACCCTACGAGCAGTACTTC. Looking up the rest from reference TRBV28 and TRBJ2-7 gives the full variable domain: DVKVTQSSRYLVKRTGEKVFLECVQDMDHENMFWYRQDPGLGLRLIYFSYDVKMKEKGDIPEGYSVSREKKERFSLILESASTNQTSMYLCASSLKPNRPYEQYFGPGTRLTVT.

The CDR3 sequence: CASSGLAKQETQYF. DNA of the CDR3: TGTGCCAGCAGTGGACTAGCGAAACAAGAGACCCAGTACTTC. This chain uses TRBV2 with TRBJ2-5; 8 bases agree with TRBD2. Germline V CDR1 and CDR2: SNHLY, FYNNEI. The trim removed 4 bases at V and 2 bases at J, leaving 3 bases unmatched. The CDR3 runs 14 residues.

The chain carries TRBV20-1 and TRBJ1-2, with a tentative D call TRBD1 (5 bases). The CDR3 consists of 11 residues. Per germline, CDR1 DFQATT and CDR2 SNEGSKA (reference sequence). V lost 6 bases to trimming and J lost 6 bases, with 11 bases between them. The DNA for the CDR3 is TGCAGTGCATGGGACTTAGATGGCTACACCTTC. Amino acid sequence: CSAWDLDGYTF.

V usage is TRBV28 and J usage is TRBJ2-1; tentatively, D is TRBD2 (6 bases). The CDR3 has 14 amino acids. V lost 5 bases and J lost 4, with 12 bases in between. CDR1 and CDR2 from the germline V gene are MDHEN and SYDVKM. The CDR3 DNA is TGTGCCAGCAGTGGGCGGGGCATATACAATGAGCAGTTCTTC. This codes for CASSGRGIYNEQFF.

This clone was detected only once. J is TRBJ2-7 and V is TRBV4-3, with 8 bases matching TRBD2. Germline V gene data show CDR1 as LGHNA and CDR2 as YSLEER. There are 13 residues in the CDR3. V shed 0 bases and J 13 bases; nucleotides not matched to a gene: 8. DNA of the CDR3: TGCGCCAGCAGCCAAGAGGGGAGCGGGAGACTCTACTTC. This gives the protein CASSQEGSGRLYF.

The genes are TRBV6-1 and TRBJ1-2; D not certain. This CDR3 comprises 13 residues. The V and J ends lost 4 bases and 1 base respectively, with 7 bases between them. Germline CDR1 is MNHNS and CDR2 is SASEGT. Written as DNA, the CDR3 is TGTGCCAGCAGTGTATATGTTAACTATGGCTACACCTTC. This sequence encodes CASSVYVNYGYTF.

This chain links TRBV6-5 with TRBJ1-2; tentatively, D is TRBD1 (6 bases). Germline V gene data show CDR1 as MNHEY and CDR2 as SVGAGI. The CDR3 spans 15 residues. V was clipped by 6 bases and J by 2 bases, with 16 bases between them. As DNA, the CDR3 is TGTGCCAGCAGACAGTTACAGGGTGCGAACTATGGCTACACCTTC. Encoded protein: CASRQLQGANYGYTF.

The chain uses TRBV2 and TRBJ2-7; D is unclear. Trimming removed 6 bases from V and 9 bases from J, with 12 bases in between. The CDR3 spans 11 residues. Per germline, CDR1 SNHLY and CDR2 FYNNEI. This chain's CDR3 is CASSSQLGQYF. CDR3 bases: TGTGCCAGCAGCTCCCAACTGGGGCAGTACTTC.

V and J are TRBV9 and TRBJ1-2; 7 positions agree with TRBD1. The length of the CDR3 is 14 residues. Germline V gene sequence: CDR1 SGDLS, CDR2 YYNGEE. With V trimmed by 3 bases and J by 7 bases, 9 bases remained unmatched. This CDR3 reads CASSEQGPRGGYTF. CDR3 bases: TGTGCCAGCAGCGAACAGGGGCCCAGAGGTGGCTACACCTTC.

The rearrangement uses TRBV6-1 and TRBJ1-4; the D is unclear. Germline CDR1 reads MNHNS; CDR2 reads SASEGT. Trimming took off 6 bases at V and 7 bases at J, with 15 bases between the two ends. The CDR3 totals 14 residues. CDR3 DNA sequence: TGTGCCAGCAGCCACCGCAGTTTATCTGAAAAACTGTTTTTT. Residues: CASSHRSLSEKLFF.

This chain joins TRBV6-5 and TRBJ2-7; TRBD1 aligns across 7 bases. V lost 0 bases and J lost 6; bases outside the gene matches: 8. This CDR3 has 15 amino acids. The V gene's germline CDR1 is MNHEY and CDR2 SVGAGI. CDR3 loop: CASSYSNDRVREQYF. The CDR3 DNA is TGTGCCAGCAGTTACTCGAACGACAGGGTTCGCGAGCAGTACTTC.

The chain carries TRBV7-3 and TRBJ1-6; the D gene is possibly TRBD1 (6 bases). The V end was cut by 5 bases, the J end by 9 bases, with 17 bases between. The CDR3 totals 15 residues. The germline CDR1 and CDR2 sequences are SGHTA and FQGTGA. The CDR3 loop is CASSLYRGAGSPLHF. Here the CDR3 DNA reads TGTGCCAGCAGCCTCTATAGGGGGGCAGGTTCACCCCTCCACTTT.

The CDR3 protein is CASSLTPASGNYEQYF. The CDR3 DNA reads TGTGCCAGCAGCTTGACGCCCGCTAGCGGGAACTACGAGCAGTACTTC. V usage is TRBV5-5 and J usage is TRBJ2-7, with 9 bases aligning to TRBD2. Per the germline V gene, CDR1 is SGHKS and CDR2 is YYEKEE (reference sequence). V lost 1 base, J lost 3 bases, and 8 bases stayed unmatched. The CDR3 is 16 residues long.

This sequence joins TRBV5-4 and TRBJ1-2; D is perhaps TRBD1 (5 bases). This CDR3 spans 14 amino acids. The germline gives CDR1 SGHNT, CDR2 YYREEE (reference sequence). Trimming pared 4 bases from V and 2 bases from J, leaving 12 bases between. CDR3 sequence (DNA): TGTGCCAGCAGCCGGGACGGACAAAACTATGGCTACACCTTC. This sequence encodes CASSRDGQNYGYTF.

This sequence joins TRBV5-1 and TRBJ2-1; TRBD2 agrees at 8 bases. J was trimmed by 8 bases and V by 1 base; bases with no gene match: 8. There are 15 residues in the CDR3. Per germline, CDR1 SGHRS and CDR2 YFSETQ. CDR3 bases: TGCGCCAGCAGCTTGCCGGGACTAGTTAGCGATGAGCAGTTCTTC. Amino acids: CASSLPGLVSDEQFF.

This clone was found a few times. The chain uses TRBV7-3 and TRBJ1-1; D may be TRBD1 (5 bases). Trimming took 5 bases from V and 11 from J, leaving 18 bases between them. The V gene's germline CDR1 is SGHTA and CDR2 FQGTGA. CDR3 size: 13 residues. The CDR3 loop is CASSLRGADKAFF. The CDR3 nucleotides read TGTGCCAGCAGCCTCCGTGGGGCCGATAAGGCTTTCTTT.

V is TRBV4-1 and J is TRBJ2-7; 7 nucleotides match TRBD1. Germline CDR1 is MGHRA and CDR2 is YSYEKL. V lost 1 base, J lost 1 base, and 1 base stayed unmatched. This CDR3 comprises 14 residues. In DNA form, the CDR3 reads TGCGCCAGCAGCCAAGCGGACAGGTCCTACGAGCAGTACTTC. Translating it yields CASSQADRSYEQYF.

A note on this clone: Other DNA sequences in this specimen translate into the identical CDR3. The V and J genes are TRBV19 and TRBJ2-7; no definite D call. V lost 4 bases to trimming and J lost 0 bases, with 10 bases between them. The CDR3 contains 14 residues. Per germline, CDR1 LNHDA and CDR2 SQIVND (reference sequence). This CDR3 is CASSKGLSSYEQYF. CDR3 nucleotide sequence: TGTGCCAGTAGTAAGGGTTTGAGCTCCTACGAGCAGTACTTC.

V is TRBV4-1 and J is TRBJ2-1, with TRBD2 matching over 9 bases. CDR1 is MGHRA and CDR2 is YSYEKL in the germline V gene. The V and J ends lost 3 bases and 7 bases, in that order; junction bases with no gene match: 7. CDR3 length: 15 residues. The CDR3 coding sequence is TGCGCCAGCAGCCACAGACTAGCGGTGACAAATGAGCAGTTCTTC. It yields the protein CASSHRLAVTNEQFF.

Comments on this clone: Other nucleotide sequences in the sample specify the same CDR3. The rearrangement links TRBV5-1 to TRBJ2-7; unclear D gene. The germline gives CDR1 SGHRS, CDR2 YFSETQ. This CDR3 spans 13 amino acids. V lost 0 bases and J 2 bases, leaving 6 bases between the germline ends. Here the CDR3 DNA reads TGCGCCAGCAGCTTGGGTGGGCCCTACGAGCAGTACTTC. This translates into CASSLGGPYEQYF. Full variable domain (rest looked up from reference TRBV5-1 and TRBJ2-7): KAGVTQTPRYLIKTRGQQVTLSCSPISGHRSVSWYQQTPGQGLQFLFEYFSETQRNKGNFPGRFSGRQFSNSRSEMNVSTLELGDSALYLCASSLGGPYEQYFGPGTRLTVT.

This sequence joins TRBV10-2 and TRBJ2-1; D is possibly TRBD2 (6 bases). CDR1 is WSHSY and CDR2 is SAAADI in the germline V gene. The CDR3 length is 14 residues. V lost 6 bases to trimming and J lost 7 bases, with 16 bases between them. Here the CDR3 DNA reads TGCGCCAGCAGCGAGGGACTCAGCCGGAATGAGCAGTTCTTC. As protein: CASSEGLSRNEQFF.